These T cell receptor beta chains were read from a single sample in a study of blood T cell repertoires in COVID-19. The table came from immunoSEQ multiplex PCR; TCRdb's copy has only in-frame clones and leaves some out. The table lists around 150,000 clones, roughly 86% of them singletons. Specimen: PBMCs or T cells enriched from blood (not recorded which). The receptor source for this set is a woman aged 50 to 60 with acute COVID-19. CDR3s include the opening cysteine and the closing phenylalanine or tryptophan. Fields, in order: CDR3 length, D gene, clone size, V gene, J gene, CDR3 protein, CDR3 DNA. The D gene is left open where the match is weak. The size of a clone is reported for some rows only, either as once, few or many, or as a class for expanded clones.

len: 15
d_gene: TRBD2
abundance: -
v_gene: TRBV20-1
j_gene: TRBJ2-7
CDR3aa: CSASRSAGGIYEQYF
CDR3nt: TGCAGTGCTAGTAGGTCGGCGGGAGGGATCTACGAGCAGTACTTC

len: 15
d_gene: TRBD2
abundance: -
v_gene: TRBV11-2
j_gene: TRBJ2-7
CDR3aa: CASSLLGLLSGEQYF
CDR3nt: TGTGCCAGCAGCTTATTGGGACTACTCTCCGGCGAGCAGTACTTC

len: 16
d_gene: -
abundance: -
v_gene: TRBV29-1
j_gene: TRBJ2-1
CDR3aa: CSVVVLAQRSYNEQFF
CDR3nt: TGCAGCGTTGTCGTACTAGCCCAGCGCTCCTACAATGAGCAGTTCTTC

len: 16
d_gene: TRBD1
abundance: -
v_gene: TRBV2
j_gene: TRBJ1-5
CDR3aa: CASSERGGRGNQPQHF
CDR3nt: TGTGCCAGCAGTGAAAGAGGGGGCAGGGGCAATCAGCCCCAGCATTTT

len: 18
d_gene: TRBD2
abundance: -
v_gene: TRBV9
j_gene: TRBJ2-1
CDR3aa: CASSVGPGLGGVGNEQFF
CDR3nt: TGTGCCAGCAGCGTAGGGCCGGGACTAGGGGGGGTTGGGAATGAGCAGTTCTTC

len: 13
d_gene: -
abundance: once
v_gene: TRBV6-5
j_gene: TRBJ1-1
CDR3aa: CASNILQGFEAFF
CDR3nt: TGTGCCAGCAATATTCTCCAGGGTTTCGAAGCTTTCTTT

len: 15
d_gene: TRBD1
abundance: -
v_gene: TRBV5-1
j_gene: TRBJ1-1
CDR3aa: CASSSQGLENTEAFF
CDR3nt: TGCGCCAGCAGCTCACAGGGGTTGGAGAACACTGAAGCTTTCTTT

len: 13
d_gene: -
abundance: few
v_gene: TRBV30
j_gene: TRBJ2-1
CDR3aa: CAWAQGTLGEQFF
CDR3nt: TGTGCCTGGGCACAGGGAACTCTGGGGGAGCAGTTCTTC

len: 17
d_gene: -
abundance: -
v_gene: TRBV21-1
j_gene: TRBJ2-7
CDR3aa: CASRIEGCLAGAREQYF
CDR3nt: TGTGCCAGCAGGATTGAAGGTTGCCTAGCGGGAGCGCGCGAGCAGTACTTC

len: 13
d_gene: TRBD1
abundance: -
v_gene: TRBV29-1
j_gene: TRBJ2-5
CDR3aa: CSVSRGNQETQYF
CDR3nt: TGCAGCGTCAGCAGGGGGAACCAAGAGACCCAGTACTTC

len: 17
d_gene: -
abundance: -
v_gene: TRBV4-3
j_gene: TRBJ1-1
CDR3aa: CASSQEVYRAPNTEAFF
CDR3nt: TGCGCCAGCAGCCAAGAGGTATACAGGGCGCCGAACACTGAAGCTTTCTTT

len: 13
d_gene: -
abundance: -
v_gene: TRBV5-4
j_gene: TRBJ2-1
CDR3aa: CASSSDSYNEQFF
CDR3nt: TGTGCCAGCAGCTCGGACAGCTACAATGAGCAGTTCTTC

len: 15
d_gene: TRBD2
abundance: few
v_gene: TRBV3-1/TRBV3-2
j_gene: TRBJ2-2
CDR3aa: CASRRTSGSTGELFF
CDR3nt: TGTGCCAGCAGACGGACTAGCGGGAGCACCGGGGAGCTGTTTTTT

len: 15
d_gene: TRBD2
abundance: -
v_gene: TRBV6-5
j_gene: TRBJ2-7
CDR3aa: CASSSGTSGRYEQYF
CDR3nt: TGTGCCAGCAGCTCCGGGACTAGCGGGCGCTACGAGCAGTACTTC

len: 15
d_gene: -
abundance: once
v_gene: TRBV3-1/TRBV3-2
j_gene: TRBJ2-2
CDR3aa: CASSSTSRGTGELFF
CDR3nt: TGTGCCAGCAGCTCCACCTCTCGCGGCACCGGGGAGCTGTTTTTT

len: 16
d_gene: TRBD1
abundance: -
v_gene: TRBV5-6
j_gene: TRBJ2-2
CDR3aa: CASSLPGQGTTGELFF
CDR3nt: TGTGCCAGCAGCTTACCGGGACAGGGGACCACCGGGGAGCTGTTTTTT

len: 13
d_gene: -
abundance: -
v_gene: TRBV11-2
j_gene: TRBJ2-3
CDR3aa: CASSATAVDTQYF
CDR3nt: TGTGCCAGCAGCGCGACAGCAGTAGATACGCAGTATTTT

len: 17
d_gene: TRBD2
abundance: once
v_gene: TRBV7-6
j_gene: TRBJ2-5
CDR3aa: CASSLLPSGRIQETQYF
CDR3nt: TGTGCCAGCAGCTTACTGCCTAGCGGGAGGATACAAGAGACCCAGTACTTC

len: 11
d_gene: -
abundance: -
v_gene: TRBV5-1
j_gene: TRBJ2-5
CDR3aa: CASSEAETQYF
CDR3nt: TGCGCCAGCAGCGAGGCAGAGACCCAGTACTTC

len: 13
d_gene: TRBD1
abundance: medium-sized
v_gene: TRBV7-3
j_gene: TRBJ2-1
CDR3aa: CASSFGQGNEQFF
CDR3nt: TGTGCCAGCAGCTTCGGACAGGGCAATGAGCAGTTCTTC

len: 15
d_gene: TRBD1
abundance: -
v_gene: TRBV24-1
j_gene: TRBJ2-5
CDR3aa: CATSDNTGAQETQYF
CDR3nt: TGTGCCACCAGTGATAATACAGGGGCCCAAGAGACCCAGTACTTC

len: 17
d_gene: -
abundance: -
v_gene: TRBV4-1
j_gene: TRBJ2-4
CDR3aa: CASSQDTPPLTSGIQYF
CDR3nt: TGCGCCAGCAGCCAAGATACCCCCCCCCTTACATCGGGCATTCAGTACTTC

len: 14
d_gene: -
abundance: -
v_gene: TRBV19
j_gene: TRBJ1-3
CDR3aa: CASTSHGEVNTIYF
CDR3nt: TGTGCCAGTACCTCACACGGGGAAGTAAACACCATATATTTT

len: 15
d_gene: TRBD1
abundance: -
v_gene: TRBV4-1
j_gene: TRBJ2-2
CDR3aa: CASSQLTGARGELFF
CDR3nt: TGCGCCAGCAGCCAACTGACAGGGGCTCGGGGGGAGCTGTTTTTT

len: 15
d_gene: TRBD1
abundance: -
v_gene: TRBV9
j_gene: TRBJ1-3
CDR3aa: CASSLHGTGGNTIYF
CDR3nt: TGTGCCAGCAGCTTACACGGGACAGGCGGAAACACCATATATTTT

len: 16
d_gene: TRBD2
abundance: -
v_gene: TRBV5-1
j_gene: TRBJ2-2
CDR3aa: CASGTGGTSTSGELFF
CDR3nt: TGCGCCAGCGGGACCGGCGGGACTAGTACGTCCGGGGAGCTGTTTTTT

len: 16
d_gene: -
abundance: -
v_gene: TRBV12-1
j_gene: TRBJ2-1
CDR3aa: CASSFGGLAAYNEQFF
CDR3nt: TGTGCCAGCAGCTTTGGGGGACTAGCGGCATACAATGAGCAGTTCTTC

len: 15
d_gene: TRBD2
abundance: -
v_gene: TRBV3-1/TRBV3-2
j_gene: TRBJ2-7
CDR3aa: CASSQVGGRGYEQYF
CDR3nt: TGTGCCAGCAGCCAAGTGGGCGGGAGGGGCTACGAGCAGTACTTC

len: 14
d_gene: -
abundance: -
v_gene: TRBV30
j_gene: TRBJ1-5
CDR3aa: CAWSDGSPSGPQHF
CDR3nt: TGTGCCTGGAGTGACGGATCCCCTTCGGGGCCCCAGCATTTT

len: 16
d_gene: TRBD2
abundance: -
v_gene: TRBV6-4
j_gene: TRBJ2-3
CDR3aa: CASSEKSGSGTDTQYF
CDR3nt: TGTGCCAGCAGTGAAAAAAGCGGGAGCGGGACAGATACGCAGTATTTT

len: 14
d_gene: -
abundance: -
v_gene: TRBV5-4
j_gene: TRBJ2-5
CDR3aa: CASSLSQEVRTQYF
CDR3nt: TGTGCCAGCAGCTTGAGTCAGGAGGTGCGGACCCAGTACTTC

len: 14
d_gene: -
abundance: few
v_gene: TRBV5-1
j_gene: TRBJ1-4
CDR3aa: CASRLALGNEKLFF
CDR3nt: TGCGCCAGCAGGTTGGCACTAGGGAATGAAAAACTGTTTTTT

len: 16
d_gene: TRBD1
abundance: -
v_gene: TRBV10-3
j_gene: TRBJ1-6
CDR3aa: CAISVQGASDNSPLHF
CDR3nt: TGTGCCATCAGTGTTCAGGGGGCGTCAGATAATTCACCCCTCCACTTT

len: 16
d_gene: TRBD1
abundance: -
v_gene: TRBV19
j_gene: TRBJ2-7
CDR3aa: CASSISVGQEVYEQYF
CDR3nt: TGTGCCAGTAGTATTTCTGTTGGACAGGAAGTCTACGAGCAGTACTTC

len: 13
d_gene: -
abundance: -
v_gene: TRBV28
j_gene: TRBJ2-4
CDR3aa: CAAIGHNKNIQYF
CDR3nt: TGTGCCGCCATAGGACACAACAAAAACATTCAGTACTTC

len: 14
d_gene: -
abundance: -
v_gene: TRBV30
j_gene: TRBJ2-1
CDR3aa: CAWSGGPIPNEQFF
CDR3nt: TGTGCCTGGAGCGGCGGCCCCATCCCCAATGAGCAGTTCTTC

len: 15
d_gene: -
abundance: -
v_gene: TRBV28
j_gene: TRBJ2-3
CDR3aa: CASSSQGGGTDTQYF
CDR3nt: TGTGCCAGCAGTTCACAGGGTGGTGGCACAGATACGCAGTATTTT

len: 15
d_gene: -
abundance: -
v_gene: TRBV28
j_gene: TRBJ1-3
CDR3aa: CASTSTGGSGNTIYF
CDR3nt: TGTGCCAGCACTTCTACGGGGGGCTCTGGAAACACCATATATTTT

len: 16
d_gene: TRBD2
abundance: -
v_gene: TRBV5-1
j_gene: TRBJ2-2
CDR3aa: CASSSGLATNTGELFF
CDR3nt: TGCGCCAGCAGCTCAGGACTAGCGACGAACACCGGGGAGCTGTTTTTT

len: 15
d_gene: TRBD1
abundance: -
v_gene: TRBV25-1
j_gene: TRBJ2-7
CDR3aa: CASSEGQGRTYEQYF
CDR3nt: TGTGCCAGCAGTGAGGGACAGGGAAGGACCTACGAGCAGTACTTC

len: 17
d_gene: -
abundance: -
v_gene: TRBV5-1
j_gene: TRBJ2-7
CDR3aa: CASSPIKDGLSPYEQYF
CDR3nt: TGCGCCAGCAGTCCAATAAAAGACGGACTATCCCCCTACGAGCAGTACTTC

len: 15
d_gene: -
abundance: -
v_gene: TRBV15
j_gene: TRBJ1-2
CDR3aa: CATSGRQQPNYGYTF
CDR3nt: TGTGCCACCAGCGGGCGACAGCAGCCTAACTATGGCTACACCTTC

len: 20
d_gene: -
abundance: -
v_gene: TRBV5-1
j_gene: TRBJ2-4
CDR3aa: CASSLVAPGPRPLAKNIQYF
CDR3nt: TGCGCCAGCAGCTTGGTGGCCCCAGGGCCTCGACCGCTAGCCAAAAACATTCAGTACTTC

len: 17
d_gene: TRBD2
abundance: -
v_gene: TRBV7-9
j_gene: TRBJ2-3
CDR3aa: CASSLELAGGPTDTQYF
CDR3nt: TGTGCCAGCAGCTTAGAACTAGCGGGAGGGCCCACAGATACGCAGTATTTT

len: 11
d_gene: -
abundance: -
v_gene: TRBV30
j_gene: TRBJ2-5
CDR3aa: CAWSRGETQYF
CDR3nt: TGTGCCTGGAGTAGGGGGGAGACCCAGTACTTC

len: 17
d_gene: -
abundance: -
v_gene: TRBV21-1
j_gene: TRBJ2-5
CDR3aa: CASSRDRVGWKEETQYF
CDR3nt: TGTGCCAGCAGCAGAGACAGGGTAGGATGGAAAGAAGAGACCCAGTACTTC

len: 15
d_gene: -
abundance: -
v_gene: TRBV5-4
j_gene: TRBJ2-7
CDR3aa: CASSLVEKSSYEQYF
CDR3nt: TGTGCCAGCAGCTTGGTAGAAAAAAGCTCCTACGAGCAGTACTTC

len: 13
d_gene: TRBD2
abundance: -
v_gene: TRBV12-3/TRBV12-4
j_gene: TRBJ2-7
CDR3aa: CASSLTSGIEQYF
CDR3nt: TGTGCCAGCAGTTTGACTAGCGGGATTGAGCAGTACTTC

len: 16
d_gene: -
abundance: -
v_gene: TRBV2
j_gene: TRBJ2-5
CDR3aa: CASSRTGAEGWETQYF
CDR3nt: TGTGCCAGCAGTCGAACGGGAGCGGAAGGGTGGGAGACCCAGTACTTC

len: 13
d_gene: -
abundance: -
v_gene: TRBV12-3/TRBV12-4
j_gene: TRBJ1-5
CDR3aa: CASSATTDQPQHF
CDR3nt: TGTGCCAGCAGTGCGACGACAGATCAGCCCCAGCATTTT

len: 14
d_gene: -
abundance: -
v_gene: TRBV25-1
j_gene: TRBJ1-6
CDR3aa: CASREGSGNSPLHF
CDR3nt: TGTGCCAGCAGGGAGGGCAGTGGTAATTCACCCCTCCACTTT

len: 13
d_gene: -
abundance: -
v_gene: TRBV14
j_gene: TRBJ1-5
CDR3aa: CASSQDADQPQHF
CDR3nt: TGTGCCAGCAGCCAAGATGCGGATCAGCCCCAGCATTTT

len: 16
d_gene: TRBD2
abundance: -
v_gene: TRBV3-1/TRBV3-2
j_gene: TRBJ2-2
CDR3aa: CASSLSGLANTGELFF
CDR3nt: TGTGCCAGCAGCTTAAGCGGACTAGCGAACACCGGGGAGCTGTTTTTT

len: 14
d_gene: -
abundance: -
v_gene: TRBV3-1/TRBV3-2
j_gene: TRBJ2-7
CDR3aa: CASSQEGGGGEQYF
CDR3nt: TGTGCCAGCAGCCAAGAAGGGGGGGGAGGCGAGCAGTACTTC

len: 13
d_gene: TRBD2
abundance: -
v_gene: TRBV19
j_gene: TRBJ2-7
CDR3aa: CASSKGLVSEQYF
CDR3nt: TGTGCCAGTAGTAAGGGACTAGTCTCCGAGCAGTACTTC